These T cell receptor beta chains were read from a single sample in a study of cytomegalovirus exposure and HLA in healthy donors. Sequencing used immunoSEQ multiplex PCR; TCRdb keeps in-frame clones, though not all of them. The sample has over 100,000 clones; roughly 63% are singletons. The sequencing input was PBMCs. Every receptor here comes from a woman in her sixties or seventies in good health and CMV-seropositive. The CDR3 runs from the conserved cysteine through the conserved F or W. The D gene is left open where the match is weak. Clone size is given for some rows only: seen once, a few or many times, or a class if the clone is expanded.

TRBJ1-5 once NA TRBV19 TGTGCCAGTATGGAAGGGGGTCAGCCCCAGCATTTT CASMEGGQPQHF
TRBJ2-1 few TRBD2 TRBV6-1 TGTGCCAGCAGTGCGCGGGGGGCCGGGGACAATGAGCAGTTCTTC CASSARGAGDNEQFF
TRBJ2-2 NA TRBD1 TRBV5-4 TGTGCCAGCAGCGGCGGACAGGGAAGAGGCACCGGGGAGCTGTTTTTT CASSGGQGRGTGELFF
TRBJ2-1 many TRBD1 TRBV29-1 TGCAGCGTAGGACAGGCCGGTTACAATGAGCAGTTCTTC CSVGQAGYNEQFF
TRBJ2-3 few NA TRBV11-3 TGTGCCAGCAGCTTCCATGGCACAGATACGCAGTATTTT CASSFHGTDTQYF
TRBJ1-6 NA NA TRBV18 TGTGCCAGCTCACGCGGACACGGAGATAATTCACCCCTCCACTTT CASSRGHGDNSPLHF
TRBJ2-3 NA TRBD2 TRBV30 TGTGCCTGGACTAGCGGGGAGAGAACAGATACGCAGTATTTT CAWTSGERTDTQYF
TRBJ1-2 few TRBD1 TRBV9 TGTGCCAGCAGCGTAACAACCGGGACAGGGGAAGGCTACACCTTC CASSVTTGTGEGYTF
TRBJ1-2 NA TRBD1 TRBV19 TGTGCCAGTAGTCTAAGACAGGGCTTCCGTGCTTGGGACTATGGCTACACCTTC CASSLRQGFRAWDYGYTF
TRBJ1-1 NA NA TRBV19 TGTGCCAGTAACTCAGGGGCAGGGGCTGAAGCTTTCTTT CASNSGAGAEAFF
TRBJ1-1 NA TRBD1 TRBV18 TGTGCCAGCTCGCTCTCCGGGACAGGGGGTACATACACTGAAGCTTTCTTT CASSLSGTGGTYTEAFF
TRBJ1-6 NA NA TRBV2 TGTGCCAGCAGGGGGGGTCACTCCTATAATTCACCCCTCCACTTT CASRGGHSYNSPLHF
TRBJ2-5 once TRBD2 TRBV6-6 TGTGCCAGCAGACCCCCGGGGGGAGAGACCCAGTACTTC CASRPPGGETQYF
TRBJ2-7 few NA TRBV5-1 TGCGCCAGCAGCCCATGGGGGACATTCTACGAGCAGTACTTC CASSPWGTFYEQYF
TRBJ2-7 NA NA TRBV30 TGTGCCTGGAGTGCAGGACACTCCTACGAGCAGTACTTC CAWSAGHSYEQYF
TRBJ1-1 NA NA TRBV5-1 TGCGCCAGCCAACTGACAGGGAACACTGAAGCTTTCTTT CASQLTGNTEAFF
TRBJ1-2 NA NA TRBV30 TGTGCCTGGAGTTTTGGGGGCGCAGCCTATGGCTACACCTTC CAWSFGGAAYGYTF
TRBJ2-7 NA TRBD2 TRBV16 TGTGCCAGCAGCCACCCGGGGGGGACTCGCTTTGATCGTGGGGAGCAGTACTTC CASSHPGGTRFDRGEQYF
TRBJ1-5 NA TRBD1 TRBV2 TGTGCCAGCAGCATGGACAGGCCTCCTATGGCCCAGCATTTT CASSMDRPPMAQHF
TRBJ2-1 few TRBD1 TRBV19 TGTGCCAGTAGTAAACGACAGGGAAGGTCCTACAATGAGCAGTTCTTC CASSKRQGRSYNEQFF
TRBJ1-2 NA NA TRBV4-1 TGCGCCAGCAGCCAAGATTCCCGGGGGTTGAGCTATGGCTACACCTTC CASSQDSRGLSYGYTF
TRBJ2-5 NA NA TRBV5-6 TGTGCCAGCAGAAAGACTGGAAACCAAGAGACCCAGTACTTC CASRKTGNQETQYF
TRBJ2-1 NA TRBD1 TRBV10-3 TGTGCCATCAGTGGGACCGGGACAGGGGGCAATGAGCAGTTCTTC CAISGTGTGGNEQFF
TRBJ1-3 NA TRBD1 TRBV9 TGTGCCAGCAGCGTAAGTGCAGGGGGTACCGGAAACACCATATATTTT CASSVSAGGTGNTIYF
TRBJ2-7 NA TRBD1 TRBV6-5 TGTGCCAGCTCGCGGACAGGGCCCTCCTACGAGCAGTACTTC CASSRTGPSYEQYF
TRBJ1-1 NA NA TRBV5-1 TGCGCCAGCTCCCAGGGAAAGGACACTGAAGCTTTCTTT CASSQGKDTEAFF
TRBJ2-2 NA TRBD1 TRBV30 TGTGCCTGGAGTGCAGGGGGCAACACCGGGGAGCTGTTTTTT CAWSAGGNTGELFF
TRBJ2-3 NA TRBD1 TRBV19 TGTGCCAGTAGTAGGGGGACAGGGGCGACAGATACGCAGTATTTT CASSRGTGATDTQYF
TRBJ1-1 NA TRBD1 TRBV19 TGTGCCAGTAGTACCCGGACAGGGAACACTGAAGCTTTCTTT CASSTRTGNTEAFF
TRBJ1-3 NA TRBD1 TRBV4-1 TGCGCCAGCAGCCAACCACAGGGGGCATTACAAGGAAACACCATATATTTT CASSQPQGALQGNTIYF
TRBJ2-1 NA TRBD2 TRBV7-8 TGTGCCAGCAGCCCTCGACTAGCGGGGGGGCTCTACAATGAGCAGTTCTTC CASSPRLAGGLYNEQFF
TRBJ2-2 few NA TRBV19 TGTGCCAGTAGTATAGATTTAGCAGCGGGCACCGGGGAGCTGTTTTTT CASSIDLAAGTGELFF
TRBJ2-5 NA TRBD2 TRBV5-1 TGCGCCAGCAGCTTGCCCGGACTAGCGGGGGGAGAGACCCAGTACTTC CASSLPGLAGGETQYF
TRBJ2-7 NA NA TRBV10-2 TGCGCCAGCAGCCGCAGACAGGAAGGGATACCCTACGAGCAGTACTTC CASSRRQEGIPYEQYF
TRBJ1-1 NA TRBD1 TRBV5-1 TGCGCCAGCGGTAACAGGGGGGGGACTGAAGCTTTCTTT CASGNRGGTEAFF
TRBJ1-3 NA NA TRBV11-2 TGTGCCAGCAGCCCCCAGGCAGTATCTGGAAACACCATATATTTT CASSPQAVSGNTIYF
TRBJ1-1 NA TRBD1 TRBV5-8 TGTGCCAGCAGCTTGGTGGACAGGAACTACAACACTGAAGCTTTCTTT CASSLVDRNYNTEAFF
TRBJ2-5 NA NA TRBV7-9 TGTGCCAGCAGTCAGGCAGGGGCACAAGAGACCCAGTACTTC CASSQAGAQETQYF
TRBJ1-5 NA NA TRBV19 TGTGCCAGTGGACAGTCCCCGCCCCAGCATTTT CASGQSPPQHF
TRBJ2-7 NA NA TRBV7-2 TGTGCCAGCAGCTTATCCCAGGGGATACCCTACGAGCAGTACTTC CASSLSQGIPYEQYF
TRBJ2-3 few TRBD2 TRBV27 TGTGCCAGCAGCCAATCCAGGCTAGCGGGCATCACAGATACGCAGTATTTT CASSQSRLAGITDTQYF
TRBJ2-1 NA NA TRBV4-2 TGTGCCAGCAGCCACCTCGAGCGGGTTTATTACAATGAGCAGTTCTTC CASSHLERVYYNEQFF
TRBJ1-1 NA TRBD1 TRBV18 TGTGCCAGCTCCCAGACTCGGACAGGGGGCTTTAGTGAAGCTTTCTTT CASSQTRTGGFSEAFF
TRBJ2-3 NA NA TRBV5-1 TGCGCCAGCAGCCGGGCGGGAAACACAGATACGCAGTATTTT CASSRAGNTDTQYF
TRBJ2-5 NA NA TRBV7-2 TGTGCCAGCAGCTTTAGCGCGGGGGAGACCCAGTACTTC CASSFSAGETQYF
TRBJ2-6 NA NA TRBV5-1 TGCGCCAGCAGCGTACCTAGCTCTGGGGCCAACGTCCTGACTTTC CASSVPSSGANVLTF
TRBJ2-7 NA TRBD1 TRBV6-8 TGTGCCACCCTCCCCGGGACAGCTGACCCTCATGCCTACGAGCAGTACTTC CATLPGTADPHAYEQYF
TRBJ2-1 NA NA TRBV7-2 TGTGCCAGCAGCTCGGACAATGAGCAGTTCTTC CASSSDNEQFF
TRBJ2-3 NA NA TRBV2 TGTGCCAGCAGGACTGATCACCTTGATACGCAGTATTTT CASRTDHLDTQYF
TRBJ2-3 NA NA TRBV7-3 TGTGCCAGCAGCTTAGGTGGGGGGGCTTGGACAGATACGCAGTATTTT CASSLGGGAWTDTQYF
TRBJ2-6 once NA TRBV21-1 TGTGCCAGCAGCAAGGGGGGGACAGGGGCGTCTGGGGCCAACGTCCTGACTTTC CASSKGGTGASGANVLTF
TRBJ1-1 NA NA TRBV6-1 TGTGCCACCCGACAGGTCGGAAACACTGAAGCTTTCTTT CATRQVGNTEAFF
TRBJ2-5 NA NA TRBV6-5 TGTGCCAGCGGCTCTTACAGGGCCCAAGAGACCCAGTACTTC CASGSYRAQETQYF
TRBJ2-5 NA NA TRBV18 TGTGCCAGCTCACCCCTGGACAGTCGGGAGACCCAGTACTTC CASSPLDSRETQYF
TRBJ1-2 few TRBD1 TRBV27 TGTGCCAGCAGTTCCCGGGACAGAATACATAACTATGGCTACACCTTC CASSSRDRIHNYGYTF